The 3 T cell receptor beta chains presented below share a single source sample, sequenced in a study of breast tumors, draining lymph nodes, adjacent tissues. Samples came from axillary lymph nodes draining the breast cancer. From the multiplex PCR reads, TCRdb called clonotypes with MiXCR, one entry per CDR3 protein. Of 100,000 to 150,000 distinct CDR3 sequences listed, just under 20% are singletons. Sequenced input: axillary lymph node tissue. The receptors shown here come from a female donor with breast cancer. Some clones in this sample may be carry-over from other donors' samples.

Comment on this clonotype: This sequence may be a read error, since a much larger clone differs from it by one base. The V gene is TRBV20-1, the J gene TRBJ1-2; 7 bases map to TRBD1. There are 14 residues in the CDR3. Germline V gene lookup returns CDR1 DFQATT and CDR2 SNEGSKA (reference sequence). Unmatched junction bases numbered 9, after V lost 6 bases and J lost 2 bases. CDR3 DNA: TGCAGTGCCCAGGGGGACAGTTCAAACTATGGCTACACCTTC. Translation: CSAQGDSSNYGYTF.

This clonotype has a count of ten or more. This rearrangement joins TRBV5-1 to TRBJ2-5; D perhaps matches TRBD1 (5 bases). Trimming left V 0 bases short and J 1 base short, with 10 bases between. The CDR3 extends over 15 amino acids. Germline CDR1 SGHRS, CDR2 YFSETQ. Here the CDR3 DNA reads TGCGCCAGCAGCTTGGACGGGCAGGGCCAAGAGACCCAGTACTTC. Translation gives CASSLDGQGQETQYF.

In its sample, this clonotype was seen many times. The V and J genes are TRBV20-1 and TRBJ1-5; the D is unclear. Germline V lookup: CDR1 DFQATT, CDR2 SNEGSKA (reference sequence). The CDR3 loop spans 12 amino acids. Trimming left V 6 bases short and J 2 bases short, with 8 bases between. The CDR3 is CSALGGNQPQHF. In DNA, the CDR3 is TGCAGTGCACTTGGAGGCAATCAGCCCCAGCATTTT.